This TCR beta chain was obtained from a study of blood T cells in healthy people across ages. Details on this clonotype: The antigen remains unidentified.

Broader study findings: Estimated diversity, derived from one million T cells, was regarded as an underestimate.

A second about 6 to 11 cycle PCR used barcoded and J-beta primers. Every molecule of cDNA carried a tag from a template-switch adaptor with 12 random nucleotides. One entry per CDR3 protein results from TCRdb running MiXCR on the 5' RACE reads. The data hold 800,000 to 900,000 distinct CDR3 sequences, with less than 80% observed a single time. Germline values: CDR1 SGHDT, CDR2 YYEEEE. The CDR3 is made up of 13 amino acids. V was clipped by 6 bases and J by 7 bases, with 14 bases between them. V is TRBV5-6 and J is TRBJ2-1; D may be TRBD1 (6 bases). The TCR sequence derives from a man aged 30-40 years in good health. The sequencing sample was made of blood. The CDR3: CASIPTGNNEQFF. CDR3 sequence (DNA): TGTGCCAGCATACCGACAGGAAATAATGAGCAGTTCTTC.